Listed here are 16 T cell receptor beta chains from one sample, sequenced in a study of T cells after yellow fever vaccination. TCRdb redid the calling of the 5' RACE reads with MiXCR, one entry per CDR3 protein. Among 300,000 or so distinct CDR3 sequences listed, 7% to 10% were seen once. The material was PBMCs, obtained around 45 days after the first yellow fever vaccination. All receptors come from a man aged 18 to 35 who received the YFV17D yellow fever vaccine.

This clonotype occurred a few times. The chain joins TRBV6-2 or TRBV6-3 to TRBJ1-1; the D gene is possibly TRBD1 (5 bases). Trimming pared 2 bases from V and 8 bases from J, leaving 21 bases between. This CDR3 has 16 amino acids. Germline CDR1 is MNHEY and CDR2 is SVGEGT. CDR3 protein: CASSYGRSDSSLEAFF. In DNA, the CDR3 is TGTGCCAGCAGTTACGGGAGATCCGACAGCAGCCTAGAAGCTTTCTTT.

This clonotype was counted between two and nine times. The rearrangement links TRBV5-5 to TRBJ2-7, with D possibly TRBD1 on 6 matching bases. V shed 1 base and J shed 5 bases, with 19 bases lying between them. The CDR3 covers 16 residues. CDR1 SGHKS and CDR2 YYEKEE come from the germline V gene (reference sequence). The CDR3 DNA sequence: TGTGCCAGCAGCTTGAAGGTCGTAGGGGGATTTAACGAGCAGTACTTC. Protein sequence: CASSLKVVGGFNEQYF. Full variable domain (remainder filled in from reference TRBV5-5 and TRBJ2-7): DAGVTQSPTHLIKTRGQQVTLRCSPISGHKSVSWYQQVLGQGPQFIFQYYEKEERGRGNFPDRFSARQFPNYSSELNVNALLLGDSALYLCASSLKVVGGFNEQYFGPGTRLTVT.

The chain couples TRBV5-1 to TRBJ1-4, with D perhaps TRBD1 (5 bases). The germline gives CDR1 SGHRS, CDR2 YFSETQ. CDR3 length equals 14 residues. Trimming pared 0 bases from V and 4 bases from J, leaving 7 bases between. The CDR3 protein is CASSLDRFNEKLFF. CDR3 in DNA: TGCGCCAGCAGCTTGGACAGGTTTAATGAAAAACTGTTTTTT.

This clonotype came up a few times. This sequence joins TRBV7-9 and TRBJ2-7; tentative D call: TRBD2 (7 bases). CDR1 is SEHNR, CDR2 FQNEAQ, per germline (reference sequence). The V end lost 3 bases, the J end lost 2 bases, and 14 bases lay between the germline ends. The CDR3 runs 15 residues. Here the CDR3 DNA reads TGTGCCAGCAGCTTCGGACAGCGGGGAACCTACGAGCAGTACTTC. Amino acid sequence: CASSFGQRGTYEQYF.

This clonotype was observed at least ten times. The chain has TRBV20-1 and TRBJ2-3; TRBD2 agrees at 8 bases. J lost 0 bases, V lost 4 bases, and 9 bases had no gene match. In germline, CDR1 is DFQATT, CDR2 SNEGSKA (reference sequence). The CDR3 extends over 16 amino acids. CDR3: CSATGGGQTSTDTQYF. CDR3 nucleotide sequence: TGCAGTGCTACTGGCGGGGGGCAAACTAGCACAGATACGCAGTATTTT.

This clonotype was seen at least ten times. The chain couples TRBV6-1 to TRBJ2-6, with D hard to call. V lost 4 bases and J 0 bases, leaving 4 bases between the germline ends. Germline V CDR1 and CDR2: MNHNS, SASEGT. The CDR3 covers 14 residues. CDR3 residues: CASSVTSGANVLTF. DNA of the CDR3: TGTGCCAGCAGTGTCACCTCTGGGGCCAACGTCCTGACTTTC.

The chain combines TRBV6-2 or TRBV6-3 with TRBJ2-7; TRBD2 matches 7 bases. With V trimmed by 1 base and J by 2 bases, 2 bases remained unmatched. The CDR3 is 14 amino acids. In germline, CDR1 is MNHEY, CDR2 SVGEGT. The CDR3 coding sequence is TGTGCCAGCAGTTACTGGGGGACTACCTACGAGCAGTACTTC. Residues: CASSYWGTTYEQYF.

The sample holds a few counts of this clonotype. The rearrangement uses TRBV6-5 and TRBJ2-3, with D hard to call. Germline V CDR1 and CDR2: MNHEY, SVGAGI. The V end lost 4 bases, the J end lost 3 bases, and 8 bases lay between the germline ends. The CDR3 runs 13 residues. CDR3 in amino acids: CASSSRRTDTQYF. Here the CDR3 DNA reads TGTGCCAGCAGTTCCAGAAGGACAGATACGCAGTATTTT.

The V and J genes are TRBV4-3 and TRBJ1-5; no reliable D call. Germline V lookup: CDR1 LGHNA, CDR2 YSLEER. Trimming pared 0 bases from V and 1 base from J, leaving 7 bases between. The CDR3 runs 15 residues. The CDR3 DNA is TGCGCCAGCAGCCAAGATGGCCAAAGCAATCAGCCCCAGCATTTT. Residues: CASSQDGQSNQPQHF.

This chain joins TRBV20-1 and TRBJ2-3, with TRBD1 identical over 9 bases. Germline V gives CDR1 DFQATT, CDR2 SNEGSKA (reference sequence). The CDR3 spans 14 residues. V was pared by 2 bases and J by 3 bases, with 3 bases of the junction left unmatched. DNA for the CDR3: TGCAGTGCTAGAAGACAGGGGGGAACAGATACGCAGTATTTT. Residues: CSARRQGGTDTQYF.

This chain uses TRBV12-3 or TRBV12-4 with TRBJ2-7, with 8 bases aligning to TRBD1. The CDR3 contains 12 residues. The V segment lost 6 bases and the J segment 6 bases; nucleotides outside the gene matches: 4. DNA for the CDR3: TGTGCCAGCAGGACAGGGGCTACCGAGCAGTACTTC. Protein sequence: CASRTGATEQYF.

This clonotype was counted a few times. The chain carries TRBV4-2 and TRBJ1-4; TRBD1 matches 9 bases. The CDR3 spans 13 residues. The V gene's germline CDR1 is LGHNA and CDR2 YNFKEQ. V trimming: 5 bases; J trimming: 7 bases; junction bases outside the gene matches: 2. CDR3 sequence: CASSGQGFEKLFF. CDR3 bases: TGTGCCAGCAGCGGACAGGGGTTTGAAAAACTGTTTTTT.

This clonotype was seen a handful of times. This rearrangement joins TRBV12-3 or TRBV12-4 to TRBJ2-3, with TRBD2 as a possible D gene (7 bases). The ends were cut back, 6 bases at V and 5 bases at J, with 15 bases in the middle. There are 14 residues in the CDR3. The CDR3, as DNA: TGTGCCAGCAGGGTGGGGGGGGGCTTAGATACGCAGTATTTT. Its translation is CASRVGGGLDTQYF.

This clonotype was detected many times. The chain combines TRBV5-1 with TRBJ2-1; 7 bases are a match to TRBD2. V lost 0 bases to trimming and J lost 2 bases; unmatched junction nucleotides: 2. The CDR3 loop spans 15 amino acids. CDR1 SGHRS and CDR2 YFSETQ come from the germline V gene. The CDR3 sequence is CASSLASGAYNEQFF. CDR3 bases: TGCGCCAGCAGCTTGGCTAGCGGAGCCTACAATGAGCAGTTCTTC.

This chain uses TRBV28 with TRBJ2-5, with 7 bases that match TRBD2. There are 14 residues in the CDR3. Trimming cost V 6 bases and J 4 bases; bases outside gene matches: 8. CDR1 and CDR2 (germline): MDHEN, SYDVKM. In DNA form, the CDR3 reads TGTGCCAGCAGATTGGGAGGGGCGCTAGAGACCCAGTACTTC. Residues: CASRLGGALETQYF.

The V and J genes are TRBV12-3 or TRBV12-4 and TRBJ2-7, with unresolved D. V lost 3 bases and J 0 bases, leaving 15 bases between the germline ends. The CDR3 is made up of 16 amino acids. The DNA of the CDR3 is TGTGCCAGCAGTTTGAGAGTGCGCGCCCACTCCTACGAGCAGTACGTC. Encoded protein: CASSLRVRAHSYEQYV.